A selection of T cell receptor beta chains follows, all from one sample in a study of T cells in Graves' hyperthyroidism and ophthalmopathy. TCRdb passed the multiplex PCR reads through MiXCR, listing each CDR3 protein once. The sample yields about 98,000 distinct CDR3 sequences, roughly 37% seen once. The sequencing sample was made of peripheral blood or thyroid tissue (not recorded which). The source of these receptors is a woman in her twenties or thirties with Graves' hyperthyroidism. CDR3s include the opening cysteine and the closing phenylalanine or tryptophan.

CDR3aa	v_gene	j_gene
CSASRDRGNSPLHF	TRBV20-1	TRBJ1-6
CSAGTDSYEQYF	TRBV20-1	TRBJ2-7
CASSLGNFEQYF	TRBV7-3	TRBJ2-7
CASSWRSDWEQYF	TRBV5-1	TRBJ2-7
CASSTPGTLSNYGYTF	TRBV5-5	TRBJ1-2
CASSLDKGLVTDTQYF	TRBV11-2	TRBJ2-3
CASSLGGSGNQPLHF	TRBV5-1	TRBJ1-6
CAGTKGAYNSPLHF	TRBV6-6	TRBJ1-6
CASSLGNYEQYF	TRBV5-1	TRBJ2-7
CSARDEGVAGDGGETQYF	TRBV20-1	TRBJ2-5
CASSFRTVGGSNQPQHF	TRBV7-4	TRBJ1-5
CASSRYSVSGNTIYF	TRBV5-6	TRBJ1-3
CSARDPQYF	TRBV20-1	TRBJ2-5
CSARTSGTLRETQYF	TRBV20-1	TRBJ2-5
CATSRGTSGIYEQYF	TRBV15	TRBJ2-7
CSASSRDSDYGYTF	TRBV20-1	TRBJ1-2
CASRERQGGQPQHF	TRBV28	TRBJ1-5
CASSSQGGSMNTEAFF	TRBV5-1	TRBJ1-1
CASSLAPGSSNQPQHF	TRBV7-3	TRBJ1-5
CASSPDLGRDQPQHF	TRBV19	TRBJ1-5
CASSPTTAEAFF	TRBV18	TRBJ1-1
CATSLTGTGLETQYF	TRBV15	TRBJ2-5
CASSQDPGLAREGELFF	TRBV5-5	TRBJ2-2
CASGEGGKAFFGQLEGYGYTF	TRBV12-3/TRBV12-4	TRBJ1-2
CSVSKGLAAAGETQYF	TRBV29-1	TRBJ2-5
CASSLGQGNTGELFF	TRBV11-2	TRBJ2-2
CASRLNRGLYGYTF	TRBV6-6	TRBJ1-2
CASSLEGRTNEKLFF	TRBV5-5	TRBJ1-4
CATNQGPSTDTQYF	TRBV24-1	TRBJ2-3
CASSTGLAGGGFGTDTQYF	TRBV5-1	TRBJ2-3
CASSPPGGTEAFF	TRBV7-2	TRBJ1-1
CASSQNGGAPPSEQYF	TRBV7-2	TRBJ2-7
CSATGQVEGEKLFF	TRBV20-1	TRBJ1-4
CATRGMGDYGYTF	TRBV7-3	TRBJ1-2
CASSDQWTERNQPQHF	TRBV6-5	TRBJ1-5
CSARAHRALYGYTF	TRBV20-1	TRBJ1-2
CATSRPGQSYEQYF	TRBV15	TRBJ2-7
CASSPLRTSNSPLHF	TRBV7-8	TRBJ1-6
CASSGLAGNTGELFF	TRBV12-3/TRBV12-4	TRBJ2-2
CSASPGQGGFGEKLFF	TRBV20-1	TRBJ1-4
CASTRTPRGGETQYF	TRBV9	TRBJ2-5
CASGQEGGNYGYTF	TRBV4-2	TRBJ1-2
CTSSLNRGETQYF	TRBV7-3	TRBJ2-5
CASSTSPSGLGTDTQYF	TRBV28	TRBJ2-3
CASRGTGGTGYTF	TRBV27	TRBJ1-2
CATSDLQGVEETQYF	TRBV24-1	TRBJ2-5
CASSIQGYEQYF	TRBV7-3	TRBJ2-7
CASTHGYGVSPLHF	TRBV6-6	TRBJ1-6